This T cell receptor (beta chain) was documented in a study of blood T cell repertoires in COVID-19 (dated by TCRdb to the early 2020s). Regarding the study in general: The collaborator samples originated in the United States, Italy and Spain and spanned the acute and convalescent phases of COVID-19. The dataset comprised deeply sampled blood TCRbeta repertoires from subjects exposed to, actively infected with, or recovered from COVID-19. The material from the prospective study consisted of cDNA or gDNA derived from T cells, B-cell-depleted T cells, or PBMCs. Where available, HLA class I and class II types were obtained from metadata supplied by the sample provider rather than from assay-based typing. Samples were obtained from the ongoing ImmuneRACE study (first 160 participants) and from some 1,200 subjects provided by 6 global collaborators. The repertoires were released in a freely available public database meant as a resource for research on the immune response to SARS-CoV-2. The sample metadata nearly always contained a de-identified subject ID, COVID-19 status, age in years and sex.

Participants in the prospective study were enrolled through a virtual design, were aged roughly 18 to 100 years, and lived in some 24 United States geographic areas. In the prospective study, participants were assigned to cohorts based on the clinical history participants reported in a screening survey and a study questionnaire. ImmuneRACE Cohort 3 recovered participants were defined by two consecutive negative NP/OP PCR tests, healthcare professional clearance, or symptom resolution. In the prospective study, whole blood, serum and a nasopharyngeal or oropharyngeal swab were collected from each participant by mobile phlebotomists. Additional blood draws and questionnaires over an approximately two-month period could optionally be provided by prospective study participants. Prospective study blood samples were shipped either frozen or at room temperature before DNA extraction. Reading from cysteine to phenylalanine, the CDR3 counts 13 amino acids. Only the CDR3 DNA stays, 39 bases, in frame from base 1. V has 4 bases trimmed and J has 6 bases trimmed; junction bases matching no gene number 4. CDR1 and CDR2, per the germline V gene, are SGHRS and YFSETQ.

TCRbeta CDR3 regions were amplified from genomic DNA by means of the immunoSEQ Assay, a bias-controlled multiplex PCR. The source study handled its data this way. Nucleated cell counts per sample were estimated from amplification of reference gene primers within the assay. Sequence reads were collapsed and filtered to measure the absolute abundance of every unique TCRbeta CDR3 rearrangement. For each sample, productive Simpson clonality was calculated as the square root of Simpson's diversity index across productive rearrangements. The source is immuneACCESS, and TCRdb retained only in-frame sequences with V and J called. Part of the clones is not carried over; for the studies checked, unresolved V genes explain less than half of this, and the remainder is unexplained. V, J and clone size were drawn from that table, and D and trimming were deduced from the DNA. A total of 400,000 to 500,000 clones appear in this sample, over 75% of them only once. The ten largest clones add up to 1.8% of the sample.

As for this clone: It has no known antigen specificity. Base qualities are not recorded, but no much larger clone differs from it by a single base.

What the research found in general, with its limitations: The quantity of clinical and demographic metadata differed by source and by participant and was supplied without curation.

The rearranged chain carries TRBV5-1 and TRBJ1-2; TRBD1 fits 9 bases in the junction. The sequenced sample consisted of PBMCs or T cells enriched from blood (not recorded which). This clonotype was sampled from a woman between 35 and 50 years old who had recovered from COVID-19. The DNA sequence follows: TGCGCCAGCAGCCCGGACAGGGGACATGGCTACACCTTC. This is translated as CASSPDRGHGYTF.